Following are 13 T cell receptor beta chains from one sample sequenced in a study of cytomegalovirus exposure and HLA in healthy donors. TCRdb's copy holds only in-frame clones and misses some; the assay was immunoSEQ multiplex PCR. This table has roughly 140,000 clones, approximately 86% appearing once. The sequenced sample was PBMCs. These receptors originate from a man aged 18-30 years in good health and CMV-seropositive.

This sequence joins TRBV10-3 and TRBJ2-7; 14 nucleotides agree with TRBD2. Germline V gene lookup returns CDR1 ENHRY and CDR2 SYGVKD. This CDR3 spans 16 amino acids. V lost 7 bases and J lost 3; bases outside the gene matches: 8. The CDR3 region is CAITSRGLAGDYEQYF. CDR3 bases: TGTGCCATCACCTCCCGGGGACTAGCGGGAGACTACGAGCAGTACTTC.

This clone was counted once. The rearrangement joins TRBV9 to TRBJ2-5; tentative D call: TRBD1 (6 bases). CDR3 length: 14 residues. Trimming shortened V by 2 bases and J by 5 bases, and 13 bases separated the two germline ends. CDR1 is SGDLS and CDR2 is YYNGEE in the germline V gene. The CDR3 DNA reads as TGTGCCAGCAGCGTCACAGGGTCCTCGGAGACCCAGTACTTC. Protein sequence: CASSVTGSSETQYF. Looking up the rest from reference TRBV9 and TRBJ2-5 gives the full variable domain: DSGVTQTPKHLITATGQRVTLRCSPRSGDLSVYWYQQSLDQGLQFLIQYYNGEERAKGNILERFSAQQFPDLHSELNLSSLELGDSALYFCASSVTGSSETQYFGPGTRLLVL.

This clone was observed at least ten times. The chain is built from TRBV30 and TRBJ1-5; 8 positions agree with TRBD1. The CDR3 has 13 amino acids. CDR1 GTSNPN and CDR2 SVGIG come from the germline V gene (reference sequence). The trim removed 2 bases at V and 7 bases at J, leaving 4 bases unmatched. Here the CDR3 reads CAWSQGARQPQHF. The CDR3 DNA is TGTGCCTGGAGTCAGGGGGCCCGGCAGCCCCAGCATTTT.

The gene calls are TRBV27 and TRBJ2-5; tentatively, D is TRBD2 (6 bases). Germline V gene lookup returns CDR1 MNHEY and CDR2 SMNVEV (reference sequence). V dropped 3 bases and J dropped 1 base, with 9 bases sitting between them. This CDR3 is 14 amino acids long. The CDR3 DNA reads TGTGCCAGCAGTTTTACGGGAGTCCAAGAGACCCAGTACTTC. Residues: CASSFTGVQETQYF.

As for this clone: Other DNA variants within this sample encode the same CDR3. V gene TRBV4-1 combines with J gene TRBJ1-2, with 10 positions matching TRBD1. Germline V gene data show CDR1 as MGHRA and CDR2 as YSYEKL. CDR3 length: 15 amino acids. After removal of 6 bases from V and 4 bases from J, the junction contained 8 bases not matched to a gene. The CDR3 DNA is TGCGCCAGCAGTCTTGGGACAGGGGATGCCTATGGCTACACCTTC. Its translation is CASSLGTGDAYGYTF.

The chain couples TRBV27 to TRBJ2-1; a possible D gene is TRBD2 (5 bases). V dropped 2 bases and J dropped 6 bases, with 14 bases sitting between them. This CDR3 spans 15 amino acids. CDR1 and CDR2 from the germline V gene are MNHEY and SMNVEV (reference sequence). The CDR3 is CASSLQRGLGNEQFF. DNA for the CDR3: TGTGCCAGCAGTTTACAACGGGGTTTGGGCAATGAGCAGTTCTTC.

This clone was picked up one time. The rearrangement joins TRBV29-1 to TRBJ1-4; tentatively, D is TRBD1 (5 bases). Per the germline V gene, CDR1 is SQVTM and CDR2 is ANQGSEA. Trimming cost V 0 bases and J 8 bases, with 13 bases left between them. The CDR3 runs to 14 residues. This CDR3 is CSVEERERGEKLFF. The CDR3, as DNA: TGCAGCGTTGAAGAAAGGGAGCGGGGCGAAAAACTGTTTTTT.

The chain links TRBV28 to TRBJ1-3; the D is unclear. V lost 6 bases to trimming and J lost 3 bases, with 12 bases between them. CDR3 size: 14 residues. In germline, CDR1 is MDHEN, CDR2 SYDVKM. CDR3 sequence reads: CASSPGLLGNTIYF. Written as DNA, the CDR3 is TGTGCCAGCAGCCCCGGTCTCCTTGGAAACACCATATATTTT.

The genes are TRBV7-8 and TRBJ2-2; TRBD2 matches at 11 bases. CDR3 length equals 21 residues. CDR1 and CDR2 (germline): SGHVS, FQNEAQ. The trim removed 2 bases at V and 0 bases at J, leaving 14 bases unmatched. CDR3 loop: CASSLSGDLLAGVANTGELFF. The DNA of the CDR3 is TGTGCCAGCAGCTTATCCGGGGATTTACTAGCGGGAGTTGCGAACACCGGGGAGCTGTTTTTT.

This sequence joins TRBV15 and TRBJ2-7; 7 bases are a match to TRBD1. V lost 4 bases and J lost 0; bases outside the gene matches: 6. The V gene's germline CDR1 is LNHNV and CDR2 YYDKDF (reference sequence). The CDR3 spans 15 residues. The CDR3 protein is CATSINRGSSYEQYF. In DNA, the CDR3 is TGTGCCACCAGCATAAACAGGGGATCCTCCTACGAGCAGTACTTC.

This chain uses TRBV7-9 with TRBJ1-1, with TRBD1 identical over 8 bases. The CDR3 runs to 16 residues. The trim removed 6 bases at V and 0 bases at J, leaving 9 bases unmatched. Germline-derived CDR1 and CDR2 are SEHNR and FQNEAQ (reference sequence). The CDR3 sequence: CASSPPGTGMNTEAFF. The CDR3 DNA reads TGTGCCAGCAGTCCGCCCGGGACAGGTATGAACACTGAAGCTTTCTTT.

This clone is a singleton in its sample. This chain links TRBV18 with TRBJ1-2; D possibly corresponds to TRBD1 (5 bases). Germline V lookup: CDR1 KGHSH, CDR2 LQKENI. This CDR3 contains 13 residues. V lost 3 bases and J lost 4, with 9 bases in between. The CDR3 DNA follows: TGTGCCAGCTCACCCAGGGAATTCTATGGCTACACCTTC. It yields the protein CASSPREFYGYTF. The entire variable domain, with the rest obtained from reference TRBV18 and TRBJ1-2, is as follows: NAGVMQNPRHLVRRRGQEARLRCSPMKGHSHVYWYRQLPEEGLKFMVYLQKENIIDESGMPKERFSAEFPKEGPSILRIQQVVRGDSAAYFCASSPREFYGYTFGSGTRLTVV.

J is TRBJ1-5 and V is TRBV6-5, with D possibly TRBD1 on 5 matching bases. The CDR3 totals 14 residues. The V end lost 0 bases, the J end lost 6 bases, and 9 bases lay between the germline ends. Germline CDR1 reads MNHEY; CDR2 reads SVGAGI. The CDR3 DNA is TGTGCCAGCAGTTACTCCAGGGTGGGTCAGCCCCAGCATTTT. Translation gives CASSYSRVGQPQHF.